This T cell receptor beta chain was captured in a study of response to subunit inactivated influenza vaccine. Whole-study results and caveats: Only a handful of new T cells, the authors suggested, are recruited with each seasonal influenza vaccination.

TCRdb analysed the RT-PCR reads with MiXCR anew, one entry per CDR3 protein. The data show some 500,000 distinct CDR3 sequences, approximately 15% seen once. Remarks on this clonotype: Its specificity is not known.

Sample: CD4+ T cells sorted from PBMCs, taken about 23 months after vaccination. The TCR sequence derives from a man between 50 and 69 years old who received an inactivated influenza vaccine.

This CDR3 is CASSPIGGRMDIQYF. DNA for the CDR3: TGTGCCAGCAGCCCTATAGGGGGGCGCATGGACATTCAGTACTTC. The chain combines TRBV7-2 with TRBJ2-4, with D possibly being TRBD1 or TRBD2 (6 bases each). CDR1 is SGHTA, CDR2 FQGNSA, per germline. V dropped 5 bases and J dropped 8 bases, with 19 bases sitting between them. This CDR3 region has 15 residues.